This T cell receptor beta chain appears in the sequencing data of a study of T cells after yellow fever vaccination. Notes on the study in general: Although most clonotypes did not, a small share appeared in both CD4 and CD8 compartments. Abundant clonotypes from the bulk population could have been carried over as contaminants into FACS-sorted repertoires. Most clones from primary vaccination resurfaced after the booster (under 97% CD4, 88% CD8).

There are many counts of this clonotype. Antigen: not known. Germline V gives CDR1 ENHRY, CDR2 SYGVKD. The CDR3 has 18 amino acids. V shed 0 bases, J shed 0 bases, and the junction held 9 bases outside the gene matches. From the 5' RACE reads, TCRdb called clonotypes with MiXCR, one entry per CDR3 protein. The sample yields about 340,000 distinct CDR3 sequences, 8.5% to 10% seen once. This TCR was recovered from a man aged 18-30 years who received the YFV17D yellow fever vaccine. The sequencing used PBMCs, collected on the day of the first yellow fever vaccination. The genes are TRBV10-3 and TRBJ2-7, with 9 positions matching TRBD2. CDR3 protein: CAISESGYGAGGSYEQYF. The DNA for the CDR3 is TGTGCCATCAGTGAGTCAGGATACGGAGCGGGGGGCTCCTACGAGCAGTACTTC.